What follows are 10 T cell receptor beta chains derived from one specimen sequenced in a study of T cells in localized non-small cell lung cancer (dated by TCRdb to the early 2020s). The library was made by the immunoSEQ multiplex PCR assay. TCRdb took over this immuneACCESS table, retaining in-frame rearrangements with V and J assigned. Such tables are incomplete; in checked studies, under half of the missing clones stem from an unresolved V gene, and the remainder is unexplained. Present in this sample are over a thousand clones, approximately 20% of which were seen just once. The ten largest clones add up to about 16% of the sample. The source was normal lung tissue next to the tumor, collected before any cancer treatment. The receptors originated from a woman between 40 and 69 years old with stage I lung adenocarcinoma.

There are a few counts of this clone. The chain carries TRBV7-1 and TRBJ2-2; D is uncertain. TRBV7-1 is noted as an ORF with a role that remains uncertain. Trimming stripped 4 bases from V and 1 base from J, with 7 bases between. This CDR3 is built from 14 residues. The CDR3 loop is CASSLWQNTGELFF. DNA of the CDR3: TGTGCCAGCAGCTTATGGCAGAACACCGGGGAGCTGTTTTTT.

This clone qualifies as medium-sized (0.01 to 0.1%). This chain joins TRBV7-2 and TRBJ2-1; D is unresolved. Germline V gene lookup returns CDR1 SGHTA and CDR2 FQGNSA. CDR3 size: 13 residues. Between the trimmed V and J ends, which lost 5 bases and 6 bases, there was a span of 11 bases. CDR3 in DNA: TGTGCCAGCAGCCCCTATTACGGCAATGAGCAGTTCTTC. This encodes CASSPYYGNEQFF. The variable domain in full, with the rest retrieved from reference TRBV7-2 and TRBJ2-1, is GAGVSQSPSNKVTEKGKDVELRCDPISGHTALYWYRQSLGQGLEFLIYFQGNSAPDKSGLPSDRFSAERTGGSVSTLTIQRTQQEDSAVYLCASSPYYGNEQFFGPGTRLTVL.

The rearrangement links TRBV19 to TRBJ2-7, with 10 positions matching TRBD1. The length of the CDR3 is 14 residues. Trimming removed 3 bases from V and 3 bases from J; junction bases left unmatched: 2. The V gene's germline CDR1 is LNHDA and CDR2 SQIVND (reference sequence). CDR3 protein: CASSMTGGIYEQYF. CDR3 in DNA: TGTGCCAGTAGTATGACAGGGGGCATCTACGAGCAGTACTTC.

This clone was seen only a few times. The CDR3 sequence: CASSVLGDEQFF. CDR3 in DNA: TGTGCCAGCAGCGTACTGGGTGATGAGCAGTTCTTC. The rearrangement joins TRBV21-1 to TRBJ2-1. TRBV21-1 is annotated as a pseudogene. The CDR3 runs 12 residues.

The chain carries TRBV11-3 and TRBJ1-3; D unresolved. Between the trimmed V and J ends, which lost 0 bases and 0 bases, there was a span of 6 bases. CDR1 is SGHNT and CDR2 is YENEEA in the germline V gene. The CDR3 has 15 amino acids. CDR3 amino acids: CASSLDPSSGNTIYF. The DNA for the CDR3 is TGTGCCAGCAGCTTAGATCCCAGCTCTGGAAACACCATATATTTT.

This clone has more than one count but fewer than ten. The chain is built from TRBV30 and TRBJ2-3; D may be TRBD1 (6 bases). The germline CDR1 and CDR2 sequences are GTSNPN and SVGIG (reference sequence). The length of the CDR3 is 13 residues. V dropped 7 bases and J dropped 2 bases, with 13 bases sitting between them. Here the CDR3 DNA reads TGTGCCTCGACAGGAAAACACACAGATACGCAGTATTTT. As protein: CASTGKHTDTQYF.

V is TRBV19 and J is TRBJ1-5; weak D call: TRBD1 (6 bases). The CDR3 loop spans 15 amino acids. Germline V CDR1 and CDR2: LNHDA, SQIVND (reference sequence). The V end lost 10 bases, the J end lost 0 bases, and 16 bases lay between the germline ends. CDR3 residues: CATKPRGNSNQPQHF. The CDR3 DNA reads TGTGCCACTAAGCCCAGGGGAAATAGCAATCAGCCCCAGCATTTT. Looking up the rest from reference TRBV19 and TRBJ1-5 gives the full variable domain: DGGITQSPKYLFRKEGQNVTLSCEQNLNHDAMYWYRQDPGQGLRLIYYSQIVNDFQKGDIAEGYSVSREKKESFPLTVTSAQKNPTAFYLCATKPRGNSNQPQHFGDGTRLSIL.

By sample fraction, this clone is large. The gene calls are TRBV6-8 and TRBJ1-2; 10 nucleotides match TRBD1. Trimming took 5 bases from V and 4 from J; bases not matched to a gene: 7. Germline CDR1 and CDR2: MNHGY and SAAAGT. The CDR3 is 15 residues long. CDR3 protein: CASSGLGQGIYGYTF. CDR3 nucleotide sequence: TGTGCCAGCAGTGGATTGGGACAGGGGATCTATGGCTACACCTTC.

The V call is TRBV9, the J call TRBJ1-1; D is unresolved. The CDR3 extends over 14 amino acids. V dropped 2 bases and J dropped 6 bases, with 14 bases sitting between them. Looked up from germline, CDR1 is SGDLS and CDR2 is YYNGEE. The CDR3 sequence is CASSVQLSNSEAFF. DNA for the CDR3: TGTGCCAGCAGCGTTCAGTTGTCGAATTCTGAAGCTTTCTTT.

J is TRBJ2-6 and V is TRBV5-1, with 11 bases aligning to TRBD2. V was pared by 4 bases and J by 4 bases, with 7 bases of the junction left unmatched. The CDR3 covers 17 residues. Germline V gene sequence: CDR1 SGHRS, CDR2 YFSETQ. The CDR3 DNA follows: TGCGCCAGCAGCCCTGGGACTAGCGGAGGAGGGGCCAACGTCCTGACTTTC. Protein sequence: CASSPGTSGGGANVLTF.